Following are 27 T cell receptor beta chains from one sample sequenced in a study of cytomegalovirus exposure and HLA in healthy donors. Primers for the PCR totalled 60 Vbeta and 13 Jbeta. Repertoires were generated with immunoSEQ multiplex PCR, while TCRdb's copy carries only in-frame clones and drops some. Here the sample spans about 140,000 clones, roughly 77% being singletons. Sequencing input: PBMCs. The receptors come from a female donor in good health and CMV-seronegative.

This clone appeared once. V and J are TRBV11-1 and TRBJ1-1; D is perhaps TRBD1 (5 bases). The V end lost 3 bases, the J end lost 10 bases, and 9 bases lay between the germline ends. Per germline, CDR1 SGHAT and CDR2 FQDESV (reference sequence). This CDR3 is 11 amino acids long. CDR3 DNA sequence: TGTGCCAGCAGCTTCGGGGGAACAGCTTTCTTT. Its translation: CASSFGGTAFF.

The chain employs TRBV7-9 and TRBJ1-4; D call uncertain. Germline CDR1 is SEHNR and CDR2 is FQNEAQ (reference sequence). V lost 8 bases and J lost 7, with 5 bases in between. CDR3 length: 10 residues. The CDR3 nucleotides read TGTGCCAGCGCCGGTGAAAAACTGTTTTTT. Translated: CASAGEKLFF.

The chain carries TRBV27 and TRBJ1-2; 8 positions agree with TRBD1. The CDR3 has 13 amino acids. Trimming took 0 bases from V and 7 from J; bases not matched to a gene: 1. Germline V lookup: CDR1 MNHEY, CDR2 SMNVEV (reference sequence). The CDR3 region has the DNA TGTGCCAGCAGTTTATCCACAGGGGGTGGCTACACCTTC. It translates to CASSLSTGGGYTF.

CDR3 DNA sequence: TGTGCCATCAGGGCGGGACTAGCGGTCCAAGAGACCCAGTACTTC. Its protein is CAIRAGLAVQETQYF. This chain joins TRBV10-3 and TRBJ2-5; TRBD2 agrees at 11 bases. Germline V CDR1 and CDR2: ENHRY, SYGVKD. The CDR3 covers 15 residues. J was trimmed by 1 base and V by 6 bases; bases with no gene match: 4.

This chain links TRBV19 with TRBJ2-5; 9 bases match TRBD2. CDR3 length equals 15 residues. The germline gives CDR1 LNHDA, CDR2 SQIVND (reference sequence). Losses at the gene ends were 6 bases for V and 1 base for J; bases not matched to a gene: 6. CDR3 amino acids: CASRNIAGAQETQYF. The CDR3 coding sequence is TGTGCCAGTAGGAACATAGCGGGAGCCCAAGAGACCCAGTACTTC.

CDR3 protein: CATALRQAEGDTQYF. CDR3 DNA: TGCGCCACCGCGCTCAGACAGGCAGAGGGAGATACGCAGTATTTT. This sequence joins TRBV4-1 and TRBJ2-3; a possible D gene is TRBD1 (6 bases). V lost 10 bases, J lost 5 bases, and 22 bases lay in between. The length of the CDR3 is 15 residues. Germline V lookup: CDR1 MGHRA, CDR2 YSYEKL.

The V call is TRBV11-2, the J call TRBJ2-2, with 9 nucleotides matching TRBD2. Trimming took 4 bases from V and 8 from J; bases not matched to a gene: 8. This CDR3 has 15 amino acids. Germline lookup yields CDR1 SGHAT and CDR2 FQNNGV. The CDR3 region is CASSSVAGERGELFF. CDR3 bases: TGTGCCAGCAGCTCCGTAGCGGGAGAACGGGGGGAGCTGTTTTTT.

The J gene is TRBJ1-1, the V gene TRBV5-1; D unresolved. V lost 0 bases and J lost 1, with 10 bases in between. This CDR3 spans 15 amino acids. Germline CDR1 is SGHRS and CDR2 is YFSETQ. The CDR3 DNA follows: TGCGCCAGCAGCTTGGCCGGACTCCGGAACACTGAAGCTTTCTTT. Translated, it gives CASSLAGLRNTEAFF.

This chain connects TRBV10-1 to TRBJ2-1; 9 nucleotides align to TRBD1. The CDR3 extends over 15 amino acids. Trimming cost V 6 bases and J 5 bases; bases outside gene matches: 8. Per germline, CDR1 WNHNN and CDR2 SYGVQD (reference sequence). The CDR3 sequence is CASRHRDRENNEQFF. The CDR3, as DNA: TGCGCCAGCAGGCACCGGGACAGGGAAAACAATGAGCAGTTCTTC.

This clone is a singleton in its sample. The rearrangement links TRBV15 to TRBJ1-2; D gene unclear. V gave up 3 bases and J gave up 4 bases, with 12 bases separating them. Germline CDR1 reads LNHNV; CDR2 reads YYDKDF (reference sequence). This CDR3 has 14 residues. CDR3 DNA sequence: TGTGCCACCAGCAGGGGGTCGGGGAGCTATGGCTACACCTTC. Amino acids: CATSRGSGSYGYTF.

The chain uses TRBV4-1 and TRBJ2-7, with TRBD2 matching over 9 bases. CDR1 and CDR2 from the germline V gene are MGHRA and YSYEKL. The CDR3 runs 15 residues. V was clipped by 0 bases and J by 4 bases; unmatched bases: 4. The CDR3 DNA reads as TGCGCCAGCAGCCAAGAGCGGGAGGGATTATACGAGCAGTACTTC. Its protein is CASSQEREGLYEQYF.

The rearrangement uses TRBV5-1 and TRBJ2-3; 8 bases align to TRBD2. The CDR3 spans 16 residues. V was clipped by 1 base and J by 2 bases; unmatched bases: 6. Per the germline V gene, CDR1 is SGHRS and CDR2 is YFSETQ. This CDR3 is CASSLRASGPTDTQYF. The CDR3 DNA sequence: TGCGCCAGCAGCTTGCGGGCTAGCGGGCCCACAGATACGCAGTATTTT.

This chain uses TRBV7-8 with TRBJ1-6; unclear D gene. Germline V gene data show CDR1 as SGHVS and CDR2 as FQNEAQ. Trimming stripped 3 bases from V and 2 bases from J, with 11 bases between. The CDR3 has 16 residues. The CDR3 protein is CASSFTVMAYNSPLHF. Here the CDR3 DNA reads TGTGCCAGCAGCTTTACAGTGATGGCCTATAATTCACCCCTCCACTTT.

This sequence joins TRBV30 and TRBJ1-4; tentative D call: TRBD1 (6 bases). The CDR3 loop spans 14 amino acids. Germline lookup yields CDR1 GTSNPN and CDR2 SVGIG (reference sequence). Trimming pared 1 base from V and 11 bases from J, leaving 17 bases between. In DNA, the CDR3 is TGTGCCTGGAGTGCCACAGGGAGAAGGGGGAAACTGTTTTTT. It specifies CAWSATGRRGKLFF.

The gene calls are TRBV6-6 and TRBJ1-2; D possibly corresponds to TRBD1 (5 bases). This CDR3 comprises 11 residues. CDR1 MNHNY and CDR2 SVGAGI come from the germline V gene (reference sequence). V shed 5 bases and J shed 4 bases, with 5 bases lying between them. CDR3 bases: TGTGCCAGCAGTGGGGCCTATGGCTACACCTTC. Translating gives CASSGAYGYTF.

The V call is TRBV6-5, the J call TRBJ1-2, with 7 bases matching TRBD1. Germline CDR1 and CDR2: MNHEY and SVGAGI. The CDR3 extends over 16 amino acids. V was pared by 2 bases and J by 0 bases, with 6 bases of the junction left unmatched. CDR3 sequence (DNA): TGTGCCAGCAGTTACAAGACAGGGCAGGCTAACTATGGCTACACCTTC. It specifies CASSYKTGQANYGYTF.

The J gene is TRBJ2-5, the V gene TRBV5-1; 11 nucleotides agree with TRBD1. Germline V gene sequence: CDR1 SGHRS, CDR2 YFSETQ. The V segment lost 7 bases and the J segment 4 bases; nucleotides outside the gene matches: 9. CDR3 length: 15 amino acids. The CDR3 nucleotides are TGCGCCAGCCTCTCCGGGACAGGGGGACGAGAGACCCAGTACTTC. As protein: CASLSGTGGRETQYF.

This chain links TRBV4-3 with TRBJ2-2, with D possibly matching TRBD2 (5 bases). Trimming cost V 4 bases and J 6 bases, with 9 bases left between them. The length of the CDR3 is 13 residues. Germline V gene data show CDR1 as LGHNA and CDR2 as YSLEER. The CDR3 sequence is CASSLRGAGELFF. As DNA, the CDR3 is TGCGCCAGCAGCCTCCGGGGAGCCGGGGAGCTGTTTTTT.

The gene calls are TRBV6-1 and TRBJ2-7, with TRBD1 identical over 8 bases. Germline-derived CDR1 and CDR2 are MNHNS and SASEGT. V lost 6 bases to trimming and J lost 7 bases; unmatched junction nucleotides: 8. CDR3 length: 13 residues. CDR3 DNA sequence: TGTGCCAGCAGCGCCGACAGGGGATGGGAGCAGTACTTC. The encoded protein is CASSADRGWEQYF.

This clone was counted only a few times. CDR3 coding DNA: TGTGCCAGCAGCCAGGGACAGGGGGGAGGCCATTACGGAGCTTTCTTT. Its translation is CASSQGQGGGHYGAFF. The chain couples TRBV7-9 to TRBJ1-1; 11 bases are a match to TRBD1. Trimming at V came to 5 bases and at J to 10 bases, leaving 15 bases not matched to a gene. The CDR3 consists of 16 residues. Germline CDR1 and CDR2: SEHNR and FQNEAQ (reference sequence).

This clone was seen once. The chain combines TRBV23-1 with TRBJ1-2, with D perhaps TRBD1 (5 bases). TRBV23-1 is an open reading frame whose function is uncertain. V was pared by 4 bases and J by 4 bases, with 22 bases between. The CDR3 length is 17 residues. The CDR3 nucleotides are TGCGCCAGCAGTCCACCTTTCGGGCAGGGAATTTTCTATGGCTACACCTTC. Encoded protein: CASSPPFGQGIFYGYTF.

This sequence joins TRBV4-3 and TRBJ1-1, with TRBD1 as a possible D gene (6 bases). Trimming removed 3 bases from V and 4 bases from J, with 12 bases in between. Germline lookup yields CDR1 LGHNA and CDR2 YSLEER. The CDR3 spans 14 residues. In DNA, the CDR3 is TGCGCCAGCAGCCAGGGGGGGCTAGCCACTGAAGCTTTCTTT. Translating gives CASSQGGLATEAFF.

This sequence joins TRBV9 and TRBJ1-2; TRBD1 might be the D (6 bases). Looked up from germline, CDR1 is SGDLS and CDR2 is YYNGEE. The length of the CDR3 is 12 residues. The V end lost 5 bases, the J end lost 7 bases, and 12 bases lay between the germline ends. DNA for the CDR3: TGTGCCAGCAGTCAGCGGGGGCTTGGCTACACCTTC. It encodes CASSQRGLGYTF.

This rearrangement joins TRBV21-1 to TRBJ1-2; the table's D call TRBD1 went unverified against the DNA. TRBV21-1 is given as a pseudogene. The CDR3 is 14 residues long. The CDR3 DNA reads TGTGCCAGCAGCAAACTTCGGCGCAGGGGGACGGACACCTTC. Its translation: CASSKLRRRGTDTF.

CDR3 loop: CASSVDLASEQFF. The CDR3 DNA is TGTGCCAGCAGCGTAGATCTAGCATCTGAGCAGTTCTTC. The J gene is TRBJ2-1, the V gene TRBV9, with D maybe TRBD2 (5 bases). CDR1 SGDLS and CDR2 YYNGEE come from the germline V gene. This CDR3 has 13 residues. Between the trimmed V and J ends, which lost 0 bases and 9 bases, there was a span of 10 bases.

This chain joins TRBV11-2 and TRBJ1-1; TRBD1 might be the D (6 bases). The CDR3 is 12 amino acids. Germline V lookup: CDR1 SGHAT, CDR2 FQNNGV. V gave up 4 bases and J gave up 13 bases, with 16 bases separating them. In DNA form, the CDR3 reads TGTGCCAGCAGCTCTAGGGGGATTGGAGTTTTCTTT. This gives the protein CASSSRGIGVFF.

The chain employs TRBV4-3 and TRBJ2-3, with 14 bases fitting TRBD2. With 6 bases clipped from V and 5 bases from J, the junction kept 4 bases outside the gene matches. There are 15 residues in the CDR3. Germline CDR1 is LGHNA and CDR2 is YSLEER. In DNA, the CDR3 is TGCGCCAGCAGTCGGACTAGCGGGGGGTTAGATACGCAGTATTTT. Its translation is CASSRTSGGLDTQYF.